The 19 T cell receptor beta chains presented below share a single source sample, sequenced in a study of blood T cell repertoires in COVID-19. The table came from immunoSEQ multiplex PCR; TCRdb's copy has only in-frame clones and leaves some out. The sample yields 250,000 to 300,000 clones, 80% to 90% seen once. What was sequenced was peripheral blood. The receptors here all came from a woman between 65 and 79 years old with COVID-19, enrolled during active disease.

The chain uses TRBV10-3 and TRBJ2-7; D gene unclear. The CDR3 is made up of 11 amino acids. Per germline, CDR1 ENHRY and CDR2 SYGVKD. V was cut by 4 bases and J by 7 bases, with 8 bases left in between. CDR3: CAISVPPEQYF. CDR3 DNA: TGTGCCATCAGTGTTCCCCCGGAGCAGTACTTC.

The CDR3 reads CASSSGTEKQPQHF. CDR3 nucleotide sequence: TGTGCCAGCAGTTCCGGGACAGAAAAACAGCCCCAGCATTTT. This chain links TRBV6-5 with TRBJ1-5, with 7 bases fitting TRBD1. J gave up 7 bases and V 4 bases, and 7 bases lay outside the gene matches. The CDR3 runs 14 residues. In germline, CDR1 is MNHEY, CDR2 SVGAGI.

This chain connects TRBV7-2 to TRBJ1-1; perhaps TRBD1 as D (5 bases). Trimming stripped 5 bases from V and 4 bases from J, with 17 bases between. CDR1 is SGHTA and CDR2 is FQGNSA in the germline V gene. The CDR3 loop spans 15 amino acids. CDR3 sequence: CASSDEGVVRTEAFF. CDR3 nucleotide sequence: TGTGCCAGCAGCGACGAAGGGGTTGTACGCACTGAAGCTTTCTTT.

The CDR3 DNA reads as TGTGCCAGCACGTCGCTGAGCGGGTATGAGCAGTTCTTC. Its translation is CASTSLSGYEQFF. This chain links TRBV3-1 (or the pseudogene TRBV3-2) with TRBJ2-1; D perhaps matches TRBD2 (6 bases). CDR1 and CDR2 (germline): LGHDT, YNNKEL (reference sequence). Trimming stripped 7 bases from V and 8 bases from J, with 15 bases between. The CDR3 extends over 13 amino acids.

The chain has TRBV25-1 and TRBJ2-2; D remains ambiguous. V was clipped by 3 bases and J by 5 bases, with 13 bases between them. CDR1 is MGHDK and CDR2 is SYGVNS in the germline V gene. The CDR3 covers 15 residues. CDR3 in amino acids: CASSDGADGTGELFF. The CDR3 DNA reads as TGTGCCAGCAGTGACGGAGCAGATGGTACCGGGGAGCTGTTTTTT.

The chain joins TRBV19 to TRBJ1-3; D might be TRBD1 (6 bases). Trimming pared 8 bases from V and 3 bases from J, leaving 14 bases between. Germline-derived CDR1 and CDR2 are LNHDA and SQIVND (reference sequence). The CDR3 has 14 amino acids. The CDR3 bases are TGTGCCAGTTCAACAACAGGGTTTGGAAACACCATATATTTT. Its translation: CASSTTGFGNTIYF.

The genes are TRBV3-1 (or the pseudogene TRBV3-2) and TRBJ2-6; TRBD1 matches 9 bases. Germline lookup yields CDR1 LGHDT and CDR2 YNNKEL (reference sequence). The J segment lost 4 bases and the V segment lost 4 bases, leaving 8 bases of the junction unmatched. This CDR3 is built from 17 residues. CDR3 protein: CASSPWDRASGANVLTF. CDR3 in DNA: TGTGCCAGCAGCCCGTGGGACAGGGCTTCCGGGGCCAACGTCCTGACTTTC.

The DNA for the CDR3 is TGTGCCAGCTCAACCGACAGTATGAATTCACCCCTCCACTTT. This encodes CASSTDSMNSPLHF. The rearrangement links TRBV18 to TRBJ1-6, with D possibly TRBD1 on 5 matching bases. Per germline, CDR1 KGHSH and CDR2 LQKENI. Trimming stripped 5 bases from V and 7 bases from J, with 12 bases between. The CDR3 loop spans 14 amino acids.

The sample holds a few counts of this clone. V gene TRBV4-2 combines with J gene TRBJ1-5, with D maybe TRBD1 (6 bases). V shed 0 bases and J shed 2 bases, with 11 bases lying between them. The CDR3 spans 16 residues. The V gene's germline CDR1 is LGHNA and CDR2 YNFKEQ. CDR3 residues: CASSQDGGAGNQPQHF. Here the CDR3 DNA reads TGTGCCAGCAGCCAAGACGGGGGGGCCGGCAATCAGCCCCAGCATTTT.

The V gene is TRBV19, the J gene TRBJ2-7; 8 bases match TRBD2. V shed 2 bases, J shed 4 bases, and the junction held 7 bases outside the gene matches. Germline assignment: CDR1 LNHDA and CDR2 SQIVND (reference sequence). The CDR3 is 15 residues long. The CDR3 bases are TGTGCCAGTAGTATAAAAGCGGGAGAAAGGTACGAGCAGTACTTC. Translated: CASSIKAGERYEQYF.

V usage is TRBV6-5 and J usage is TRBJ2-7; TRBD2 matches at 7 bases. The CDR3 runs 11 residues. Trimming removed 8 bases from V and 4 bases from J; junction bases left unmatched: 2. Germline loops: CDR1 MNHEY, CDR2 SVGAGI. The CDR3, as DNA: TGTGCCAGCGGGAGGGTTTACGAGCAGTACTTC. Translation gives CASGRVYEQYF.

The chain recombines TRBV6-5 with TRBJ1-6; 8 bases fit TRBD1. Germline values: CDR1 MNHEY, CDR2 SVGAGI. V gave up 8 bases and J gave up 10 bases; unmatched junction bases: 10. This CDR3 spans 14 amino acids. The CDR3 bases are TGTGCCAGCTCGACGGACAGGGTTAGATCACCCCTCCACTTT. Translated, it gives CASSTDRVRSPLHF.

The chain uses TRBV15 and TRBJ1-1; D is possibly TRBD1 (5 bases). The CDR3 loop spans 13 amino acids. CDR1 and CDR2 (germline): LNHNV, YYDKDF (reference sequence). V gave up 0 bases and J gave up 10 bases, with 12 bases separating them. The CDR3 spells CATSRDNGASAFF. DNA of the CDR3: TGTGCCACCAGCAGAGATAATGGGGCGTCAGCTTTCTTT.

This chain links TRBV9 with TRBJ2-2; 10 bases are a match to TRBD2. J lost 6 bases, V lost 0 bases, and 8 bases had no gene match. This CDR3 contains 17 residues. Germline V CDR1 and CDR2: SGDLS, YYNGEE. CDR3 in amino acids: CASSVVSSGRAAGELFF. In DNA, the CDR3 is TGTGCCAGCAGCGTAGTATCCAGCGGGAGGGCCGCCGGGGAGCTGTTTTTT.

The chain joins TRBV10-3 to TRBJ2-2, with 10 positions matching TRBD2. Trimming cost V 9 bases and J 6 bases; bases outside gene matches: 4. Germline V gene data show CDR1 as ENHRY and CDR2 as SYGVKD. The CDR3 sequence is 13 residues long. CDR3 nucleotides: TGTGCCATAGCGGGAGGGCCCCCCGGGGAGCTGTTTTTT. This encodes CAIAGGPPGELFF.

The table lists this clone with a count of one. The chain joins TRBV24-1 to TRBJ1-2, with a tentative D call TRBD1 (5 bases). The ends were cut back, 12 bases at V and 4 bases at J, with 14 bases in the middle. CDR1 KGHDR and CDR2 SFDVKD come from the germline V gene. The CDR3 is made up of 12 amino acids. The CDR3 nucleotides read TGTGCCGTCCAGGGAACGGGCTATGGCTACACCTTC. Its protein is CAVQGTGYGYTF.

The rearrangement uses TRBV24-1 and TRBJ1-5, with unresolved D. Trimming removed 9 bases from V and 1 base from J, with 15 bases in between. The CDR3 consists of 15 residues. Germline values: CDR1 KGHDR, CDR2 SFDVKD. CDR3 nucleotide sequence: TGTGCCACCCCCCAAGATGACGGGAGCAATCAGCCCCAGCATTTT. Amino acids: CATPQDDGSNQPQHF.

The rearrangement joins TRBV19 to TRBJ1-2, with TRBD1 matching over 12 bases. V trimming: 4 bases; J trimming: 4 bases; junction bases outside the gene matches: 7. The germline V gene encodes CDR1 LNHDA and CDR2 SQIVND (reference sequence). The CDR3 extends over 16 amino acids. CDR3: CASSTGQGASGYGYTF. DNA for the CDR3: TGTGCCAGTAGTACGGGACAGGGGGCATCGGGCTATGGCTACACCTTC.

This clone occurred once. As DNA, the CDR3 is TGTGCCAGCAGCTTAAATGGACAATCCTACGAGCAGTACTTC. This encodes CASSLNGQSYEQYF. V is TRBV11-1 and J is TRBJ2-7, with D perhaps TRBD1 (5 bases). CDR3 length: 14 residues. V gave up 2 bases and J gave up 1 base, with 9 bases separating them. Germline-derived CDR1 and CDR2 are SGHAT and FQDESV (reference sequence).